These 7 T cell receptor beta chains came from one sample sequenced in a study of T cells after yellow fever vaccination (dated by TCRdb to about 2019). The treatment or condition label for this specimen denotes: live attenuated yellow fever vaccine strain. Libraries were constructed by 5' RACE. The sequencer listed for this sample is Illumina NovaSeq 6000. TCRdb took the public reads, trimmed them with fastp at Q25, ran MiXCR for clone calling and kept in-frame beta chains. CDR3 protein duplicates are merged, each entry listing the most common genes and DNA. The sample contains 300,000 to 400,000 distinct CDR3 sequences, approximately 4.2% of them found a single time. The ten largest account for more than 20% of the sample. The sample here was PBMCs, taken 5 days after the yellow fever booster vaccination. Receptors were obtained from a man younger than 35 who received the YFV17D yellow fever vaccine.

This clonotype appeared a few times. The J gene is TRBJ1-5, the V gene TRBV12-3 or TRBV12-4, with D possibly being TRBD1 (5 bases). CDR3 length: 13 residues. Trimming removed 7 bases from V and 1 base from J, with 8 bases in between. The CDR3 here is CASTGQSNQPQHF. DNA for the CDR3: TGTGCCAGCACGGGGCAGAGCAATCAGCCCCAGCATTTT.

This clonotype was found a few times. The V and J genes are TRBV5-4 and TRBJ1-2, with no clear D. This CDR3 has 13 amino acids. Germline V CDR1 and CDR2: SGHNT, YYREEE (reference sequence). Between the trimmed V and J ends, which lost 1 base and 6 bases, there was a span of 10 bases. The CDR3 reads CASSLMGKDGYTF. CDR3 sequence (DNA): TGTGCCAGCAGCTTGATGGGGAAGGATGGCTACACCTTC. Looking up the rest from reference TRBV5-4 and TRBJ1-2 gives the full variable domain: ETGVTQSPTHLIKTRGQQVTLRCSSQSGHNTVSWYQQALGQGPQFIFQYYREEENGRGNFPPRFSGLQFPNYSSELNVNALELDDSALYLCASSLMGKDGYTFGSGTRLTVV.

V and J are TRBV19 and TRBJ2-3, with 8 positions matching TRBD2. Germline-derived CDR1 and CDR2 are LNHDA and SQIVND (reference sequence). After removal of 3 bases from V and 2 bases from J, the junction contained 13 bases not matched to a gene. The CDR3 length is 18 residues. CDR3 in amino acids: CASSIGRRAGGLTDTQYF. CDR3 in DNA: TGTGCCAGTAGTATCGGTCGAAGGGCGGGGGGCCTCACAGATACGCAGTATTTT.

This clonotype appeared a few times. This rearrangement joins TRBV6-2 or TRBV6-3 to TRBJ2-7, with 10 nucleotides matching TRBD1. The CDR3 is made up of 14 amino acids. The germline gives CDR1 MNHEY, CDR2 SVGEGT. Unmatched junction bases numbered 5, after V lost 6 bases and J lost 3 bases. The CDR3 spells CASRTGTGVYEQYF. In nucleotides, the CDR3 is TGTGCCAGCAGAACCGGGACAGGGGTCTACGAGCAGTACTTC.

This chain connects TRBV7-3 to TRBJ2-3; 13 nucleotides line up with TRBD2. Germline trimming cut 5 bases from V and 9 bases from J; bases unmatched to any gene: 11. This CDR3 region has 16 residues. Germline CDR1 is SGHTA and CDR2 is FQGTGA. The CDR3, as DNA: TGTGCCAGCAGCGAGTCACTAGCGGGGGGGCCAGGGACGCAGTATTTT. Protein sequence: CASSESLAGGPGTQYF.

This clonotype was detected ten times or more. This chain links TRBV4-3 with TRBJ2-3; TRBD1 matches 8 bases. CDR1 LGHNA and CDR2 YSLEER come from the germline V gene. V lost 4 bases to trimming and J lost 3 bases; unmatched junction nucleotides: 12. CDR3 size: 17 residues. CDR3 coding DNA: TGCGCCAGCAGCCCGGATCTACAGGGGGGACGGACAGATACGCAGTATTTT. It translates to CASSPDLQGGRTDTQYF.

This clonotype was counted at least ten times. The chain links TRBV2 to TRBJ2-2; D unresolved. The CDR3 length is 17 residues. Germline loops: CDR1 SNHLY, CDR2 FYNNEI. V was clipped by 5 bases and J by 0 bases, with 16 bases between them. Here the CDR3 reads CASSSTRSPANTGELFF. The CDR3, as DNA: TGTGCCAGCAGTTCTACTCGCAGCCCCGCGAACACCGGGGAGCTGTTTTTT. Drawing the rest from reference TRBV2 and TRBJ2-2, the complete variable domain is EPEVTQTPSHQVTQMGQEVILRCVPISNHLYFYWYRQILGQKVEFLVSFYNNEISEKSEIFDDQFSVERPDGSNFTLKIRSTKLEDSAMYFCASSSTRSPANTGELFFGEGSRLTVL.